This TCR beta chain was sequenced in a study of shared clonotypes between healthy human individuals. The germline gives CDR1 SGDLS, CDR2 YYNGEE. CDR3 size: 13 residues. After removal of 3 bases from V and 3 bases from J, the junction contained 0 bases not matched to a gene. A remark on this clone: The same CDR3 can be traced to other DNA sequences in this sample.

Assay execution took place at the deep level. Sorted-subset replicate PCRs used approximately 190 ng of genomic DNA. This amount corresponded to about 29,000 T cell genomes. Profiling relied on immunoSEQ multiplex PCR, and the TCRdb table lists in-frame clones only, not all of them. This table holds around 2,000,000 clones, roughly 94% found once. Naivety among CD8 cells was defined by CD45RO negativity and positive CCR7 selection, thereby excluding terminally differentiated effector memory CD45RA+ cells. This receptor was taken from a man aged 18 to 29 in good health. The material sequenced was naive CD8+ T cells sorted from blood. The chain joins TRBV9 to TRBJ1-2; 9 bases agree with TRBD1. The CDR3 is CASSGTGDYGYTF. CDR3 DNA sequence: TGTGCCAGCAGCGGGACAGGGGACTATGGCTACACCTTC.